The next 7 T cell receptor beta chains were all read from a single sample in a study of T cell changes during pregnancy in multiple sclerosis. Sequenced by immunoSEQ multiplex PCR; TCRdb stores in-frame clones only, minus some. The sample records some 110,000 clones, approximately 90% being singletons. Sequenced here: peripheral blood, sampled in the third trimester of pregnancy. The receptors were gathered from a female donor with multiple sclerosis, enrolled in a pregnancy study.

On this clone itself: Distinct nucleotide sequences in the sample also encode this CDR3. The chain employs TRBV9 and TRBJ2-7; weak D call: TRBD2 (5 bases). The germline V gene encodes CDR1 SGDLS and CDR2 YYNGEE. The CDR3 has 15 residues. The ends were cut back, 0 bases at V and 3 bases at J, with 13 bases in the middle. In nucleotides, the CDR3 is TGTGCCAGCAGCGTAGGGTCTGAGCGGATCTACGAGCAGTACTTC. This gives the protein CASSVGSERIYEQYF. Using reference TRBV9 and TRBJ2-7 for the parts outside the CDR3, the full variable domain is DSGVTQTPKHLITATGQRVTLRCSPRSGDLSVYWYQQSLDQGLQFLIQYYNGEERAKGNILERFSAQQFPDLHSELNLSSLELGDSALYFCASSVGSERIYEQYFGPGTRLTVT.

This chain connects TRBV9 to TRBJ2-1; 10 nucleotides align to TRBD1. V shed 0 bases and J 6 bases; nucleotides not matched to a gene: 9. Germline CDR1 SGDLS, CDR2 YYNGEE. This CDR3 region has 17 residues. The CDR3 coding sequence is TGTGCCAGCAGCGTAGTTTCTGGGACAGGGGCTACCAATGAGCAGTTCTTC. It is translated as CASSVVSGTGATNEQFF.

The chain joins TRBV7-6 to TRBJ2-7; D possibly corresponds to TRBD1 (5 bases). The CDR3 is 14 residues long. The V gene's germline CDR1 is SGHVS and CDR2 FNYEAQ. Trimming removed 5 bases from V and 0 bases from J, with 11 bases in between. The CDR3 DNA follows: TGTGCCAGCAGCCAGGGTACCAGCTCCTACGAGCAGTACTTC. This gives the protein CASSQGTSSYEQYF.

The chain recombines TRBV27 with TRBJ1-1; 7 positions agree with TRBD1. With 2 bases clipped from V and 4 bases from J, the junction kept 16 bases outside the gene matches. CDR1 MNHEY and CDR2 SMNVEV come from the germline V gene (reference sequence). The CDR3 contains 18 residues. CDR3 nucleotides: TGTGCCAGCAGTTTAGCCCCTTTGCTAGGGGGCGCCGCCACTGAAGCTTTCTTT. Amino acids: CASSLAPLLGGAATEAFF.

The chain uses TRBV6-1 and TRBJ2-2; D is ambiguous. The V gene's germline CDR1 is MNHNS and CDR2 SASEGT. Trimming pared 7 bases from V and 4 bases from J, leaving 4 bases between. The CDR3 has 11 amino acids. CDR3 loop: CASTFTGELFF. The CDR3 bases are TGTGCCAGCACTTTCACCGGGGAGCTGTTTTTT.

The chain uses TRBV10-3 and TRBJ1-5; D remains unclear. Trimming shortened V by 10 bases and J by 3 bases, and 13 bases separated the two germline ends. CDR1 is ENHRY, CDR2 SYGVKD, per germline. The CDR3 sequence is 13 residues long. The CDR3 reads CATLRDINQPQHF. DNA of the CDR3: TGTGCCACGCTACGGGATATCAATCAGCCCCAGCATTTT.

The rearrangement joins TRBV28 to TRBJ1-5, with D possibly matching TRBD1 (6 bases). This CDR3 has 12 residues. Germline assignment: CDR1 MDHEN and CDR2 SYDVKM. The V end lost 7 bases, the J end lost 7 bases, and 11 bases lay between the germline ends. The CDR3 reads CASNGGRQPQHF. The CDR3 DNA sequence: TGTGCCAGCAACGGGGGGCGACAGCCCCAGCATTTT.